The clone carrying this T cell receptor beta chain has just a few counts. iRepertoire HTBI primers and Arm-PCR of CDR3 regions built TCR beta libraries. Each CDR3 protein gets one entry after TCRdb re-called the multiplex PCR reads with MiXCR. The sample shows almost 350,000 distinct CDR3 sequences, around 19% of them seen only once. This sample was taken from a study of regulatory T cells in long-lasting Graves disease. Germline loops: CDR1 DFQATT, CDR2 SNEGSKA (reference sequence). V lost 1 base, J lost 4 bases, and 13 bases stayed unmatched. This CDR3 has 16 residues. Time point of the sample: persistent/refractory GD, antithyroid drugs over 5 years with positive TRAb. Generation of the TCR library employed RNA extracted from PBMCs.

V is TRBV20-1 and J is TRBJ2-7, with TRBD1 matching 7 bases. The sequence was collected from a female donor with Graves disease. The source material was peripheral blood mononuclear cells (PBMCs), sampled when the disease was refractory, from a patient treated with antithyroid drugs. CDR3 nucleotides: TGCAGTGCTAGAGTTTGGACAGGCGCCAAATTATACGAGCAGTACTTC. It translates to CSARVWTGAKLYEQYF.